The 10 T cell receptor beta chains in this list originate from one sample, sequenced in a study of blood T cells in healthy people across ages. PCR was performed a second time for 7 to 11 cycles using a sample-barcoded 5' primer and a J-beta primer mix. MiXCR, applied by TCRdb to the 5' RACE reads, yields one record per CDR3 protein. Of about 970,000 distinct CDR3 sequences in the sample, roughly 50% are singletons; the top ten hold about 20%. Sequencing was performed on blood. All receptors derive from a woman aged 55 to 70 in good health.

In this sample, this clonotype turned up a few times. The chain combines TRBV7-9 with TRBJ2-7; a possible D gene is TRBD2 (6 bases). V lost 5 bases and J lost 2, with 13 bases in between. This CDR3 region has 14 residues. The germline V gene has CDR1 SEHNR and CDR2 FQNEAQ (reference sequence). The CDR3 nucleotides read TGTGCCAGCAGCCCCCGACTAGACACCTACGAGCAGTACTTC. This sequence encodes CASSPRLDTYEQYF.

V usage is TRBV12-3 or TRBV12-4 and J usage is TRBJ2-3, with a weak D call TRBD1 (6 bases). The CDR3 length is 20 residues. V shed 3 bases and J shed 4 bases, with 29 bases lying between them. The CDR3: CASSLVGRGLWRAGADTQYF. In DNA form, the CDR3 reads TGTGCCAGCAGTTTGGTTGGAAGGGGCCTTTGGAGAGCAGGGGCAGATACGCAGTATTTT.

This clonotype came up a few times. The rearrangement joins TRBV3-1 to TRBJ2-1; 8 bases fit TRBD2. Trimming cost V 3 bases and J 7 bases; bases outside gene matches: 5. This CDR3 is built from 14 residues. Germline V CDR1 and CDR2: LGHDT, YNNKEL (reference sequence). CDR3 bases: TGTGCCAGCAGCCAGGGACTAGGGGGGAATGAGCAGTTCTTC. Translated: CASSQGLGGNEQFF.

As concerns this clonotype: It is unclear where the CDR3 begins or ends on the DNA, so no DNA is shown, and the CDR3 is as TCRdb lists it. V usage is TRBV21-1 and J usage is TRBJ2-3; the DNA was not used to check the table's D call, TRBD2. TRBV21-1 is a pseudogene segment. The CDR3 is 15 residues long, ends included. The CDR3 reads CASSWASGSTDTQYF.

This clonotype was counted only a few times. The chain has TRBV7-6 and TRBJ1-1; a possible D gene is TRBD1 (5 bases). Trimming left V 4 bases short and J 6 bases short, with 9 bases between. This CDR3 comprises 12 residues. The V gene's germline CDR1 is SGHVS and CDR2 FNYEAQ. The CDR3 coding sequence is TGTGCCAGCAGCTCAGGCAGGGCTGAAGCTTTCTTT. Its translation: CASSSGRAEAFF.

V usage is TRBV20-1 and J usage is TRBJ2-5; 11 bases line up with TRBD2. The CDR3 has 15 residues. The V segment lost 8 bases and the J segment 11 bases; nucleotides outside the gene matches: 19. The V gene's germline CDR1 is DFQATT and CDR2 SNEGSKA (reference sequence). The CDR3 is CSKISGTSGGYEQYF. Here the CDR3 DNA reads TGCAGTAAGATATCCGGGACTAGCGGAGGCTATGAGCAGTACTTC.

Many counts were recorded for this clonotype. The V and J genes are TRBV29-1 and TRBJ2-5; TRBD1 aligns across 8 bases. The CDR3 covers 11 residues. The V and J ends lost 6 bases and 4 bases, in that order; junction bases with no gene match: 1. Germline CDR1 reads SQVTM; CDR2 reads ANQGSEA. The CDR3 loop reads CSVGTGETQYF. The CDR3 nucleotides read TGCAGCGTCGGGACAGGAGAGACCCAGTACTTC.

The J gene is TRBJ2-7, the V gene TRBV9; 7 bases agree with TRBD2. With V trimmed by 4 bases and J by 2 bases, 6 bases remained unmatched. The CDR3 has 14 residues. Germline loops: CDR1 SGDLS, CDR2 YYNGEE. For the CDR3, the DNA is TGTGCCAGCAGCTCCGGGGGGAGTGCCTACGAGCAGTACTTC. It codes for CASSSGGSAYEQYF.

There are a few counts of this clonotype. The J gene is TRBJ1-4, the V gene TRBV7-2; D may be TRBD1 (5 bases). The CDR3 extends over 16 amino acids. V lost 7 bases, J lost 0 bases, and 15 bases lay in between. Germline V gives CDR1 SGHTA, CDR2 FQGNSA. The CDR3 DNA sequence: TGTGCCAGCACCACCGGGGGAGGGACAACTAATGAAAAACTGTTTTTT. As protein: CASTTGGGTTNEKLFF.

At least ten counts were recorded for this clonotype. This chain joins TRBV12-3 or TRBV12-4 and TRBJ2-6; D unclear. The CDR3 spans 15 residues. V was trimmed by 7 bases and J by 6 bases, leaving 16 bases between them. CDR3 nucleotide sequence: TGTGCCAGCACCTATACCGTACGTGTGGCCAACGTCCTGACTTTC. Translation gives CASTYTVRVANVLTF.